The entry below describes one T cell receptor beta chain. Antigen specificity is unknown. This record comes from a study of T cells after yellow fever vaccination. Study-level findings and limits: Post-booster reappearance was seen for most primary-vaccination clones (about 96% CD4, about 90% CD8).

TCRdb independently ran MiXCR on the 5' RACE reads; one entry per CDR3 protein. Counted here are approximately 250,000 distinct CDR3 sequences, approximately 5.2% occurring once; the ten biggest clones make up roughly 3.3%. CDR3 length equals 11 residues. The V end was cut by 7 bases, the J end by 3 bases, with 7 bases between. Germline assignment: CDR1 MDHEN and CDR2 SYDVKM. The sequence came from a man between 18 and 35 years old who received the YFV17D yellow fever vaccine. This chain links TRBV28 with TRBJ2-7; possible D gene TRBD2, 6 bases. The sequencing here drew on CD4+ T cells sorted from PBMCs, taken on the day of the yellow fever booster vaccination. This chain's CDR3 is CASNGGYEQYV. The CDR3 DNA is TGTGCCAGCAACGGGGGCTACGAGCAGTACGTC.